The entry that follows covers one TCR beta chain sequence. What it binds is not known. The sample is drawn from a study of monozygotic twins with inflammatory bowel disease. The study, taken as a whole, reports: IBD patients carried less diverse TCRbeta repertoires (inverse Simpson) than healthy co-twins.

The TCR libraries each used total RNA (approximately 3,200 ng per library). The authors ran two nested PCRs of 16 and 9 cycles on TCRalpha and TCRbeta cDNA. TCRdb re-called the 5' RACE reads; one entry per CDR3 protein, DNA not given. This repertoire includes fewer than 550,000 distinct CDR3 sequences. The clonotype was recovered from a human donor with ulcerative colitis or Crohn's disease, or a healthy co-twin of an affected twin (not recorded which). The sequencing sample was made of blood.

The CDR3 loop is CASRQTIYEQYF. J is TRBJ2-7 and V is TRBV6-5. CDR3 length: 12 amino acids. Per the germline V gene, CDR1 is MNHEY and CDR2 is SVGAGI.